This T cell receptor beta chain derives from a study of blood T cell repertoires in COVID-19. About the study: Donors in the United States, Italy and Spain gave samples during acute or convalescent COVID-19.

Looked up from germline, CDR1 is MNHNY and CDR2 is SVGAGI (reference sequence). The V and J ends lost 6 bases and 4 bases respectively, with 10 bases between them. This CDR3 has 12 residues. As processed by the authors: Using reference gene primer amplification, nucleated cell counts were estimated. The table came from immunoSEQ multiplex PCR; TCRdb's copy has only in-frame clones and leaves some out. V, J and clone size are those of that table, while D and trimming were read from the DNA. The sample lists around 120,000 clones, 75% to 90% occurring once. J is TRBJ2-7 and V is TRBV6-6; possibly TRBD2 for D (5 bases). This sequence originates from a woman between 70 and 85 years old with acute or convalescent COVID-19. Sequencing input: peripheral blood. The CDR3 region is CASRGRNYEQYF. For the CDR3, the DNA is TGTGCCAGCAGGGGGAGAAATTACGAGCAGTACTTC.